Listed below are T cell receptor beta chains from one sample, sequenced in a study of shared clonotypes between healthy human individuals. Some clones are missing from TCRdb's copy, which holds only in-frame ones; the method was immunoSEQ multiplex PCR. The table has roughly 2,000,000 clones, around 95% seen once. Sequencing was performed on naive CD8+ T cells from PBMCs. The receptor source for this set is a man younger than 30 in good health. Some clones in this sample may be carry-over from other donors' samples. Both conserved end residues are part of each CDR3.

v_gene,j_gene,CDR3aa
TRBV7-6,TRBJ2-5,CASSQSRVETQYF
TRBV2,TRBJ1-2,CASSEKGTGGFYGYTF
TRBV7-6,TRBJ2-7,CASSSGGGRPYEQYF
TRBV28,TRBJ2-7,CASSTHREEVYEQYF
TRBV19,TRBJ1-5,CASSTGTGVNSNQPQHF
TRBV6-1,TRBJ2-3,CASSGPRTDTQYF
TRBV6-5,TRBJ2-1,CASKPGGNEQFF
TRBV7-2,TRBJ1-4,CASSYWVGGGEKLFF
TRBV4-1,TRBJ1-2,CASSQITTVGTANYGYTF
TRBV30,TRBJ2-2,CAWSHRELFF
TRBV28,TRBJ1-4,CASSHQGALTNEKLFF
TRBV7-9,TRBJ1-5,CASSPRDNNQPQHF
TRBV6-6,TRBJ1-4,CASSYSVDRANEKLFF
TRBV9,TRBJ2-3,CASSVVGTDTQYF
TRBV9,TRBJ2-7,CASSVAGFSYEQYF
TRBV5-4,TRBJ1-1,CASSVSRDRGLPNTEAFF
TRBV6-1,TRBJ2-4,CASSEYTGPLNIQYF